This entry describes one TCR beta chain. Its specificity is unknown. J lost 6 bases, V lost 5 bases, and 6 bases had no gene match. The CDR3 runs 13 residues. Per germline, CDR1 SEHNR and CDR2 FQNEAQ (reference sequence). The data belong to a study of long-term antiretroviral therapy in people with HIV. Whole-study results and caveats: Therapy changes, viral resistance and ART adherence were not documented in the available data. Diversity rose after ART but stayed below transplant donor controls. Collection of the blood took place between the mid-2000s and the late 2010s. The ART regimens in use then may have been less effective than current ones.

Survey level was the resolution at which the v3.0 immunoSEQ assay ran. Clones were sequenced by immunoSEQ multiplex PCR, and TCRdb holds only the in-frame ones, with some missing. The table lists approximately 33,000 clones, over 75% of them singletons. The chain has TRBV7-9 and TRBJ1-1; 7 bases are a match to TRBD1. The sequence came from a young man with HIV. This specimen was unsorted PBMCs, taken 0.8 years before starting antiretroviral therapy. The CDR3 here is CASSHDRAPEAFF. The CDR3 DNA reads TGTGCCAGCAGCCACGACAGGGCTCCTGAAGCTTTCTTT. Using reference TRBV7-9 and TRBJ1-1 for the parts outside the CDR3, the full variable domain is DTGVSQNPRHKITKRGQNVTFRCDPISEHNRLYWYRQTLGQGPEFLTYFQNEAQLEKSRLLSDRFSAERPKGSFSTLEIQRTEQGDSAMYLCASSHDRAPEAFFGQGTRLTVV.